This T cell receptor (beta chain) was profiled in a study of T-cell memory formation after mild COVID-19. Background on the study: TCR clusters mostly belonged to single donors. The study, taken as a whole, reports: Clones that contracted from day 15 to 85 had balanced CD4/CD8; later expanders were CD4+ biased. Nothing confirmed that second-wave clones peaking on day 37 were specific for SARS-CoV-2.

Comments on this clonotype: Its antigen is not identified.

V gave up 4 bases and J gave up 7 bases, with 18 bases separating them. CDR1 and CDR2 (germline): SGHRS, YFSETQ. The CDR3 is 15 amino acids. TCR alpha and TCR beta cDNA libraries carrying sample barcodes and UMIs were produced by 5'RACE using constant-segment primers. In TCRdb, the 5' RACE reads were re-called with MiXCR into one record per CDR3 protein. In the table there are 13,000 to 15,000 distinct CDR3 sequences, about a fifth of which are singletons. This TCR was recovered from a young man who had mild COVID-19 (a few samples of this study predate the infection). Cell type and time point are not known. The chain couples TRBV5-1 to TRBJ1-5, with D possibly matching TRBD1 (5 bases). Sequencing was carried out using PBMCs or a T cell subset sorted from them (not recorded which). The CDR3 DNA reads TGCGCCAGCAGCACCGGTGATCCGGGGCCCCAGCCCCAGCATTTT. Translation: CASSTGDPGPQPQHF. Complete variable domain (other parts from reference TRBV5-1 and TRBJ1-5): KAGVTQTPRYLIKTRGQQVTLSCSPISGHRSVSWYQQTPGQGLQFLFEYFSETQRNKGNFPGRFSGRQFSNSRSEMNVSTLELGDSALYLCASSTGDPGPQPQHFGDGTRLSIL.